This entry features one TCR beta chain sequence. The antigen is unknown. With 60 Vbeta and 13 Jbeta primers, the PCR was carried out. Profiled with immunoSEQ multiplex PCR; TCRdb holds only in-frame clones, not every one. The sample carries around 180,000 clones, around 84% recorded once. This entry is derived from a study of cytomegalovirus exposure and HLA in healthy donors. Notes on the study in general: In an earlier analysis, about 87% or about 30%: the productive usage of most TCR beta V segments. Among TCR beta chains of equal frequency, HLA-associated ones were more clonally expanded in a later analysis.

Trimming shortened V by 6 bases and J by 4 bases, and 12 bases separated the two germline ends. CDR1 and CDR2 (germline): MNHNS, SASEGT. The CDR3 is 13 residues long. The sequenced material came from PBMCs. The source of this sequence is a girl aged 2 to 10 in good health and CMV-seropositive. This chain connects TRBV6-1 to TRBJ1-2; TRBD1 might be the D (5 bases). The CDR3 is CASSPRGVYGYTF. DNA for the CDR3: TGTGCCAGCAGCCCTCGGGGGGTCTATGGCTACACCTTC.